These 18 T cell receptor beta chains originate from one sample sequenced in a study of blood T cells in healthy people across ages. Through a sample-barcoded 5' primer and a J-beta primer mix, a second PCR was run for roughly 6 to 11 cycles. MiXCR was run by TCRdb on the 5' RACE reads, yielding one entry per CDR3 protein. The sample carries some 1.4 million distinct CDR3 sequences, 42% recorded once. The specimen was blood. These receptors were collected from a woman between 18 and 29 years old in good health.

This clonotype was seen more than once but under ten times. V gene TRBV12-3 or TRBV12-4 combines with J gene TRBJ2-1; either TRBD1 or TRBD2 may supply D (5 bases each). V gave up 1 base and J gave up 2 bases, with 9 bases separating them. This CDR3 is 15 amino acids long. The DNA for the CDR3 is TGTGCCAGCAGTTTAGACGGGACGCCCTACAATGAGCAGTTCTTC. Translating it yields CASSLDGTPYNEQFF.

This clonotype was seen a few times. The chain employs TRBV7-2 and TRBJ2-5, with 10 bases aligning to TRBD2. Germline-derived CDR1 and CDR2 are SGHTA and FQGNSA. The J segment lost 4 bases and the V segment lost 5 bases, leaving 7 bases of the junction unmatched. This CDR3 has 15 amino acids. CDR3 in DNA: TGTGCCAGCAGCCCCCCTAGCGGGAGAAGAGAGACCCAGTACTTC. It is translated as CASSPPSGRRETQYF.

Only a few counts were recorded for this clonotype. This sequence joins TRBV25-1 and TRBJ1-2; no clear D gene. Trimming cost V 1 base and J 7 bases, with 19 bases left between them. In germline, CDR1 is MGHDK, CDR2 SYGVNS. The CDR3 is 16 residues long. In DNA form, the CDR3 reads TGTGCCAGCAGTGAATCATTCGGGCCAACTCGGAGTGGCTACACCTTC. The encoded protein is CASSESFGPTRSGYTF.

The chain has TRBV3-1 and TRBJ1-2; no definite D call. The V end lost 3 bases, the J end lost 6 bases, and 5 bases lay between the germline ends. Germline-derived CDR1 and CDR2 are LGHDT and YNNKEL (reference sequence). The CDR3 is 11 amino acids. This CDR3 reads CASSHRHGYTF. The CDR3 nucleotides read TGTGCCAGCAGCCACAGGCATGGCTACACCTTC.

This clonotype has a handful of counts. The gene calls are TRBV7-9 and TRBJ2-1, with 11 bases lining up with TRBD2. Germline V gives CDR1 SEHNR, CDR2 FQNEAQ (reference sequence). CDR3 length: 15 residues. J lost 9 bases, V lost 5 bases, and 9 bases had no gene match. CDR3 DNA sequence: TGTGCCAGCAGCCAGGATCTAGCGGGAGGCCGTGAGCAGTTCTTC. Protein product: CASSQDLAGGREQFF.

This clonotype turned up a few times. V is TRBV24-1 and J is TRBJ2-1, with 7 positions matching TRBD1. Trimming removed 1 base from V and 2 bases from J; junction bases left unmatched: 7. Germline CDR1 reads KGHDR; CDR2 reads SFDVKD. The CDR3 covers 17 residues. CDR3: CATSDLQGTGAYNEQFF. CDR3 coding DNA: TGTGCCACCAGTGATTTACAGGGGACGGGCGCCTACAATGAGCAGTTCTTC.

This clonotype has a single count. J is TRBJ1-5 and V is TRBV28, with D perhaps TRBD1 (5 bases). This CDR3 has 17 residues. The germline gives CDR1 MDHEN, CDR2 SYDVKM. V lost 1 base to trimming and J lost 3 bases, with 16 bases between them. CDR3 sequence: CASSLLSGSGVNQPQHF. The DNA of the CDR3 is TGTGCCAGCAGTTTATTATCAGGGTCCGGGGTCAATCAGCCCCAGCATTTT.

J is TRBJ2-2 and V is TRBV30; TRBD2 might be the D (6 bases). CDR1 GTSNPN and CDR2 SVGIG come from the germline V gene (reference sequence). This CDR3 spans 12 amino acids. Trimming pared 2 bases from V and 9 bases from J, leaving 10 bases between. The CDR3, as DNA: TGTGCCTGGAGTACCGGGGGACGGGAGCTGTTTTTT. Its protein product is CAWSTGGRELFF.

In this sample, this clonotype turned up a few times. The V call is TRBV5-8, the J call TRBJ1-2; perhaps TRBD1 as D (5 bases). Germline lookup yields CDR1 SGHTS and CDR2 YDEGEE. Deletions cut 3 bases from V and 6 bases from J, with 15 bases between. The CDR3 runs 14 residues. DNA of the CDR3: TGTGCCAGCAGCTCCTCGGGGCAGGGCGATGGCTACACCTTC. It is translated as CASSSSGQGDGYTF.

This clonotype was picked up a small number of times. The chain recombines TRBV6-2 or TRBV6-3 with TRBJ2-3; D ambiguous. CDR3 size: 15 residues. Trimming left V 0 bases short and J 8 bases short, with 15 bases between. CDR1 is MNHEY, CDR2 SVGEGT, per germline. CDR3 DNA sequence: TGTGCCAGCAGTTACTCGGGTAGTCGACACGGTACGCAGTATTTT. Translating gives CASSYSGSRHGTQYF.

In this sample, this clonotype turned up once. The chain recombines TRBV7-8 with TRBJ2-7; 7 nucleotides align to TRBD1. The CDR3 length is 17 residues. V gave up 1 base and J gave up 2 bases; unmatched junction bases: 11. Germline loops: CDR1 SGHVS, CDR2 FQNEAQ. DNA of the CDR3: TGTGCCAGCAGCTTAGGTGGCTGGGACAGTGGCCCCTACGAGCAGTACTTC. Translation gives CASSLGGWDSGPYEQYF. The entire variable domain, with the rest obtained from reference TRBV7-8 and TRBJ2-7, is as follows: GAGVSQSPRYKVAKRGQDVALRCDPISGHVSLFWYQQALGQGPEFLTYFQNEAQLDKSGLPSDRFFAERPEGSVSTLKIQRTQQEDSAVYLCASSLGGWDSGPYEQYFGPGTRLTVT.

This clonotype was counted only a few times. The gene calls are TRBV10-3 and TRBJ2-6; D is undetermined. Trimming stripped 7 bases from V and 0 bases from J, with 7 bases between. From germline, CDR1 is ENHRY and CDR2 SYGVKD. The length of the CDR3 is 14 residues. The chain's CDR3 is CAITEVSGANVLTF. DNA for the CDR3: TGTGCCATCACTGAAGTCTCTGGGGCCAACGTCCTGACTTTC.

The rearrangement joins TRBV30 to TRBJ1-1; D unresolved. V gave up 8 bases and J gave up 1 base, with 14 bases separating them. Germline V gene data show CDR1 as GTSNPN and CDR2 as SVGIG (reference sequence). This CDR3 spans 13 amino acids. CDR3 nucleotides: TGTGCCGGTGACCGATCGAAGAACACTGAAGCTTTCTTT. Protein sequence: CAGDRSKNTEAFF.

This clonotype was counted only a few times. The rearrangement links TRBV24-1 to TRBJ1-4, with TRBD1 matching 8 bases. The CDR3 sequence is 15 residues long. CDR1 KGHDR and CDR2 SFDVKD come from the germline V gene. The V segment lost 4 bases and the J segment 5 bases; nucleotides outside the gene matches: 5. CDR3 sequence (DNA): TGTGCCACCAGTGAAAGACAGGGGTCGAATGAAAAACTGTTTTTT. Encoded protein: CATSERQGSNEKLFF.

V gene TRBV4-1 combines with J gene TRBJ1-2; D call uncertain. With 3 bases removed from V and 5 bases from J, the gap between germline ends came to 13 bases. Germline V lookup: CDR1 MGHRA, CDR2 YSYEKL. The CDR3 is 14 amino acids. This CDR3 is CASSQSRVQYGYTF. As DNA, the CDR3 is TGCGCCAGCAGCCAGTCGAGGGTCCAATATGGCTACACCTTC.

The chain has TRBV9 and TRBJ2-1; D possibly corresponds to TRBD2 (7 bases). The length of the CDR3 is 14 residues. The V end was cut by 0 bases, the J end by 9 bases, with 13 bases between. Germline lookup yields CDR1 SGDLS and CDR2 YYNGEE. The CDR3 bases are TGTGCCAGCAGCGTAGAAGGGGGGGCCCCTGAGCAGTTCTTC. Translating gives CASSVEGGAPEQFF.

The chain uses TRBV11-2 and TRBJ2-1; weak D call: TRBD2 (6 bases). V was clipped by 2 bases and J by 0 bases, with 17 bases between them. The length of the CDR3 is 18 residues. The germline gives CDR1 SGHAT, CDR2 FQNNGV. The CDR3: CASSLSGRTTSSYNEQFF. In nucleotides, the CDR3 is TGTGCCAGCAGCTTAAGCGGACGGACTACGAGCTCCTACAATGAGCAGTTCTTC.

This chain connects TRBV20-1 to TRBJ2-4; 7 bases line up with TRBD2. This CDR3 region has 14 residues. Germline CDR1 reads DFQATT; CDR2 reads SNEGSKA (reference sequence). With V trimmed by 0 bases and J by 1 base, 0 bases remained unmatched. In DNA form, the CDR3 reads TGCAGTGCTAGAGAGCGGGGGGCCAAAAACATTCAGTACTTC. Its translation is CSARERGAKNIQYF.